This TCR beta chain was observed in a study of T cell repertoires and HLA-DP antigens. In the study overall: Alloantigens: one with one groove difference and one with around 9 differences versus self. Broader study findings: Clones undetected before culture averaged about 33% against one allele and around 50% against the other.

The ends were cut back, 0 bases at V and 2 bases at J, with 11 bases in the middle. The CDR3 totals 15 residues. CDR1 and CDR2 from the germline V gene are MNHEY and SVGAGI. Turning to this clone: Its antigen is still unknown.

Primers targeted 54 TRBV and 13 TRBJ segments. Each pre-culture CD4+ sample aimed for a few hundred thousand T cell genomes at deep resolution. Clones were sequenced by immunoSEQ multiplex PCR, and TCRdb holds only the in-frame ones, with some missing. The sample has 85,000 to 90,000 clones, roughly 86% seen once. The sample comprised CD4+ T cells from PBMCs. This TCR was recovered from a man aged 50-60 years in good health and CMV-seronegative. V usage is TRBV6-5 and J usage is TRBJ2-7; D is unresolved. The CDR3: CASSYSINSPYEQYF. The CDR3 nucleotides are TGTGCCAGCAGTTACTCGATTAACTCACCCTACGAGCAGTACTTC.